Listed below are T cell receptor beta chains from one sample, sequenced in a study of control samples from healthy donors and cancer patients. Libraries were prepared by immunoSEQ multiplex PCR; TCRdb keeps only in-frame clonotypes and omits some of them. The sample yields 120,000 to 150,000 clones, about 89% seen once. Material for sequencing was blood. The receptors derive from a man between 25 and 39 years old in good health. Both conserved end residues are part of each CDR3. Size values are once, few and many counts, or a class for expanded clones, and some rows have none.

clone_size	v_call	j_call	cdr3_aa
once	TRBV7-2	TRBJ2-7	CASSASRWQGGFYEQYF
NA	TRBV24-1	TRBJ1-1	CATSDSRRNTEAFF
NA	TRBV4-1	TRBJ1-5	CASAAEGAYQPQHF
NA	TRBV6-5	TRBJ2-1	CAISLAGGNEQFF
NA	TRBV27	TRBJ2-2	CASTNTGELFF
NA	TRBV4-3	TRBJ1-2	CASSQEDRGRSYGYTF
NA	TRBV19	TRBJ1-3	CASRRTGGSGNTIYF
few	TRBV24-1	TRBJ2-5	CATSERDSQETQYF
NA	TRBV18	TRBJ2-7	CASSPGVTAYEQYF
NA	TRBV27	TRBJ1-5	CASKPLVSGVDNQPQHF
NA	TRBV5-1	TRBJ2-1	CASSGGTSDYNEQFF
once	TRBV2	TRBJ2-7	CASSEGTRVYEQYF
NA	TRBV5-1	TRBJ1-2	CASRDIGQDQYTF
NA	TRBV6-2/TRBV6-3	TRBJ1-5	CASSVGSYQPQHF
NA	TRBV6-2/TRBV6-3	TRBJ1-5	CASSFREGQPQHF
NA	TRBV3-1/TRBV3-2	TRBJ1-6	CASSQIESRGSPLHF
NA	TRBV7-2	TRBJ2-1	CASSTQGQGAHNEQFF
NA	TRBV4-3	TRBJ2-7	CASSQDWGQITYEQYF
NA	TRBV19	TRBJ2-7	CASSEKASGGYEQYF
NA	TRBV13	TRBJ2-7	CASSYSPGKNYEQYF
once	TRBV9	TRBJ2-1	CASSTQLAGRNEQFF
once	TRBV2	TRBJ1-6	CASSNRVGNSPLHF
NA	TRBV11-2	TRBJ2-5	CASSSMAGRGETQYF
NA	TRBV7-2	TRBJ1-2	CASSYGTDDNYGYTF
NA	TRBV18	TRBJ2-3	CASSYGSGDTDTQYF
NA	TRBV9	TRBJ1-2	CASSVEGALITF
NA	TRBV6-5	TRBJ2-2	CASSSSGTNTGELFF
few	TRBV5-1	TRBJ2-7	CASSLDRGLGVGYEQYF
NA	TRBV2	TRBJ1-5	CASNSDRQPQHF
NA	TRBV7-8	TRBJ2-7	CASSVDRGYEQYF
NA	TRBV6-5	TRBJ1-2	CASSPYRVYDGYTF
NA	TRBV11-3	TRBJ2-3	CASSLTSGGITDTQYF
NA	TRBV9	TRBJ1-2	CASSVEGQDYGYTF